A selection of T cell receptor beta chains follows, all from one sample in a study of radiotherapy plus CTLA-4 blockade in lung cancer. Method: immunoSEQ multiplex PCR; TCRdb's copy keeps in-frame clones and lacks some. The data contain approximately 100,000 clones, approximately 85% of them singletons. The material sequenced was peripheral blood, taken from a patient treated with radiotherapy plus ipilimumab. Source of these receptors: a human donor with non-small cell lung cancer who had a partial response to radiotherapy plus ipilimumab. The CDR3 runs from the conserved cysteine through the conserved F or W. D genes are given only for firm matches. The size entry is marked missing in some rows and otherwise reads once, few, many or a size class.

clone size	CDR3 length	V gene	D gene	J gene	CDR3 protein	CDR3 DNA
.	13	TRBV27	.	TRBJ2-7	CASSSPGGGEQYF	TGTGCCAGCTCCTCTCCCGGGGGAGGCGAGCAGTACTTC
.	14	TRBV19	TRBD2	TRBJ2-5	CASSTLAGGGTQYF	TGTGCCAGTAGTACACTAGCGGGAGGGGGGACCCAGTACTTC
.	16	TRBV5-1	TRBD2	TRBJ2-2	CASSFVVSGRAGELFF	TGCGCCAGCAGCTTTGTTGTTAGCGGGAGGGCCGGGGAGCTGTTTTTT
.	15	TRBV10-2	TRBD1	TRBJ1-6	CASSTGQLYNSPLHF	TGCGCCAGCAGCACGGGACAGCTCTATAATTCACCCCTCCACTTT
few	11	TRBV28	.	TRBJ1-1	CASTANTEAFF	TGTGCCTCCACTGCGAACACTGAAGCTTTCTTT
.	13	TRBV11-2	.	TRBJ2-7	CASSLDQWGQQYF	TGTGCCAGCAGCTTAGATCAGTGGGGGCAGCAGTACTTC
.	14	TRBV5-1	.	TRBJ2-2	CASSLDAGTGELFF	TGCGCCAGCAGCTTGGACGCCGGGACCGGGGAGCTGTTTTTT
.	14	TRBV11-2	TRBD1	TRBJ2-5	CASSSTGTGGVQYF	TGTGCCAGCAGCTCCACCGGGACAGGGGGTGTCCAGTACTTC
.	15	TRBV10-1	.	TRBJ2-3	CASSPTAALTDTQYF	TGCGCCAGCAGTCCGACAGCAGCCCTCACAGATACGCAGTATTTT
once	13	TRBV27	.	TRBJ1-5	CASSLSTGQPQHF	TGTGCCAGCAGTTTATCGACGGGGCAGCCCCAGCATTTT